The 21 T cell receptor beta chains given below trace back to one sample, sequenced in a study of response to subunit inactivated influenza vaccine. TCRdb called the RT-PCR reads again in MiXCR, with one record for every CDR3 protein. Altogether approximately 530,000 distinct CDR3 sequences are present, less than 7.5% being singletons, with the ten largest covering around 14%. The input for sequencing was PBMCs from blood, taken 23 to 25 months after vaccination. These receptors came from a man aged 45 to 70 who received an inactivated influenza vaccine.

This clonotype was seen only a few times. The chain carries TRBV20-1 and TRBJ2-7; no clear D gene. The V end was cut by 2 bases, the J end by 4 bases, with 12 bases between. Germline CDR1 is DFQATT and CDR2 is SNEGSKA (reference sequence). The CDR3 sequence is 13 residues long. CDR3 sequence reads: CSARLTGTYEQYF. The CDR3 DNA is TGCAGTGCTAGACTTACGGGTACATACGAGCAGTACTTC.

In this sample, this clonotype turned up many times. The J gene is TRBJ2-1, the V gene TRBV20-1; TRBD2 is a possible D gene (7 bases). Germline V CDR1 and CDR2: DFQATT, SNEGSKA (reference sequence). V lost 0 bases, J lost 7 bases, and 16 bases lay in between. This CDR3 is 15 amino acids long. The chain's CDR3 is CSARDLRGAANEQFF. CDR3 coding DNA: TGCAGTGCTAGAGATCTACGGGGGGCGGCGAATGAGCAGTTCTTC.

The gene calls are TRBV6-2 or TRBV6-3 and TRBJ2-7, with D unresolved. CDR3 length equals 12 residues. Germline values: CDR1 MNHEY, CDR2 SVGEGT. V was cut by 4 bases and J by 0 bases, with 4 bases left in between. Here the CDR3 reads CASSWASYEQYF. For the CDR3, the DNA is TGTGCCAGCAGTTGGGCCTCCTACGAGCAGTACTTC.

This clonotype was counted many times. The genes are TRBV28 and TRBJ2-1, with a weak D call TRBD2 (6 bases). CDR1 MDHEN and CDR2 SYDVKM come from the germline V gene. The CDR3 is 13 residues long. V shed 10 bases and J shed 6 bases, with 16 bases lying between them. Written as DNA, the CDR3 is TGTGCCACCCCGGGAGACGGAGGCAATGAGCAGTTCTTC. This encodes CATPGDGGNEQFF.

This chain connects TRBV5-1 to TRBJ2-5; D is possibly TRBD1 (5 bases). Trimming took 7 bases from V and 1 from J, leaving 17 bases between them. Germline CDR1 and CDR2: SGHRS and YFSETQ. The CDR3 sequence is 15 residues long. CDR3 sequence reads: CASHQSAQGQETQYF. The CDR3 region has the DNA TGCGCCAGCCATCAGTCCGCGCAGGGCCAAGAGACCCAGTACTTC.

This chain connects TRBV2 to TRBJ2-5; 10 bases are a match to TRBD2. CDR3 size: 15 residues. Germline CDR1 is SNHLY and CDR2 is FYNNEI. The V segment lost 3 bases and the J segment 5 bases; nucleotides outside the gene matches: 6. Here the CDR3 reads CASSDGTSDRETQYF. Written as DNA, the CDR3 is TGTGCCAGCAGTGACGGGACTAGCGACCGTGAGACCCAGTACTTC.

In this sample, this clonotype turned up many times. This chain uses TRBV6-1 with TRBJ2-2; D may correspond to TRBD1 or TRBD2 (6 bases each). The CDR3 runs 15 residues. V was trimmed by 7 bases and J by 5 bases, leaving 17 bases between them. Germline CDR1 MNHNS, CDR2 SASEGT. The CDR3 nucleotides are TGTGCCAGCACCGGTGGGGGGCTGAGGACCGGGGAGCTGTTTTTT. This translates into CASTGGGLRTGELFF.

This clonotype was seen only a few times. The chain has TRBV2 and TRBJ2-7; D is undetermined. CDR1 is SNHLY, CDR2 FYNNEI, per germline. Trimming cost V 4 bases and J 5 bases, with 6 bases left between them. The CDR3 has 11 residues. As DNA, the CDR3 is TGTGCCAGCAGTGGAGATAACGAGCAGTACTTC. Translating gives CASSGDNEQYF.

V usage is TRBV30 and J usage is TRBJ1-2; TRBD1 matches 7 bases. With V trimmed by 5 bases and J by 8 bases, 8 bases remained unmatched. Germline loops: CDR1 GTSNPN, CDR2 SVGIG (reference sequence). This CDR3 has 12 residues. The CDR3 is CAWDREYLGYTF. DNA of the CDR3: TGTGCCTGGGACAGGGAGTATTTGGGCTACACCTTC. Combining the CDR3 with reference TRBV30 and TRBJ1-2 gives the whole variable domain SQTIHQWPATLVQPVGSPLSLECTVEGTSNPNLYWYRQAAGRGLQLLFYSVGIGQISSEVPQNLSASRPQDRQFILSSKKLLLSDSGFYLCAWDREYLGYTFGSGTRLTVV.

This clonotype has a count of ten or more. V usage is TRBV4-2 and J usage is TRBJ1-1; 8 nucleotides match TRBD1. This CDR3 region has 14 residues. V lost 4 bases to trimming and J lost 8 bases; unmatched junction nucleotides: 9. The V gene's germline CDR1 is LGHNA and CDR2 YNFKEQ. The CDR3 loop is CASSRSDRDQEAFF. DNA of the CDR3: TGTGCCAGCAGCCGCTCGGACAGGGACCAAGAAGCTTTCTTT.

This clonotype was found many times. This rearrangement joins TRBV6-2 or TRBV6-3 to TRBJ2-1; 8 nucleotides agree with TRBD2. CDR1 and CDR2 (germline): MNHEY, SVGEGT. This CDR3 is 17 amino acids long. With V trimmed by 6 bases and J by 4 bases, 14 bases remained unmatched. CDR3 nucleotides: TGTGCCAGCAGGCCTCATCCTAGCGGGTTCTTTTACAATGAGCAGTTCTTC. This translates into CASRPHPSGFFYNEQFF.

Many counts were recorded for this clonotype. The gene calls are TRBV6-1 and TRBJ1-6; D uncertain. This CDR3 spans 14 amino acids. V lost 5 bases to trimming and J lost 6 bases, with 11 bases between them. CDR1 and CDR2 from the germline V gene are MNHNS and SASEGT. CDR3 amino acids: CASSRGIGNSPLHF. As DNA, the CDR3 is TGTGCCAGCAGTCGGGGAATCGGTAATTCACCCCTCCACTTT.

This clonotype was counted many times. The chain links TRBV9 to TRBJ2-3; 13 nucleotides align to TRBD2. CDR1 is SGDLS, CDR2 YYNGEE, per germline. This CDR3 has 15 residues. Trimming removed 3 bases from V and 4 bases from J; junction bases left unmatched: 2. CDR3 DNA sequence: TGTGCCAGCAGCGCGGGACTAGCGGGACCAGATACGCAGTATTTT. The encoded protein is CASSAGLAGPDTQYF.

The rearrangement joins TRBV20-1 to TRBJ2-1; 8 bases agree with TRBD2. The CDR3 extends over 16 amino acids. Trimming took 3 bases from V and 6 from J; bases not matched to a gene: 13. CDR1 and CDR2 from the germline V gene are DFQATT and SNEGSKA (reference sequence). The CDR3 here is CSASPLASGRINEQFF. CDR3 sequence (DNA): TGCAGTGCTAGCCCCTTGGCCAGCGGGAGAATCAATGAGCAGTTCTTC.

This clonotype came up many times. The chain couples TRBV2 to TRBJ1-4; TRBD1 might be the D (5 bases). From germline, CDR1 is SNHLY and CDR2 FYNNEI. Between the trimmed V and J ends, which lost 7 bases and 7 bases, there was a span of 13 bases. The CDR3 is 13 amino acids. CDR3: CASKRGLAEKLFF. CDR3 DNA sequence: TGTGCCAGCAAGCGGGGCTTAGCTGAAAAACTGTTTTTT.

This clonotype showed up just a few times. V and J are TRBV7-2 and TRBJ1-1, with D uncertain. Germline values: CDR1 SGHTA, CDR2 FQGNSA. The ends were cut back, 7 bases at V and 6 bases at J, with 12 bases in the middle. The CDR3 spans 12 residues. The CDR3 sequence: CASTFLKSEAFF. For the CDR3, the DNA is TGTGCCAGCACATTTCTGAAGTCTGAAGCTTTCTTT.

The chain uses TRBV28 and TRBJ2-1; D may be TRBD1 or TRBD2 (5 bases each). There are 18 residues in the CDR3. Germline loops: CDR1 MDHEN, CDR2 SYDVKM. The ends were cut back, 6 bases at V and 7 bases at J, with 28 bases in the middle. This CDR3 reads CASSEFFGDKTGGNEQFF. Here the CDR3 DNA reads TGTGCCAGCAGCGAGTTTTTCGGAGACAAAACTGGGGGAAATGAGCAGTTCTTC.

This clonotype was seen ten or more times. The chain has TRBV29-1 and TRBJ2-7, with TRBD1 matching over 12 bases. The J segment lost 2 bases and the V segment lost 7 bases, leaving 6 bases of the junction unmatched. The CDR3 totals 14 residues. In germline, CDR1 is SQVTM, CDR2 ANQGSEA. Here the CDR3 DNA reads TGCAGCGCCGTGGGGGACAGGGGGCCCTACGAGCAGTACTTC. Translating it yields CSAVGDRGPYEQYF.

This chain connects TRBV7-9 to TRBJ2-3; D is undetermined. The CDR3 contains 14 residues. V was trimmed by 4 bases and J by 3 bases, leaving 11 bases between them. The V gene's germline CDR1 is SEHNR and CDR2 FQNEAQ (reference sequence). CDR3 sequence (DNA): TGTGCCAGCAGCTCTCGGACCCTGACAGATACGCAGTATTTT. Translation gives CASSSRTLTDTQYF.

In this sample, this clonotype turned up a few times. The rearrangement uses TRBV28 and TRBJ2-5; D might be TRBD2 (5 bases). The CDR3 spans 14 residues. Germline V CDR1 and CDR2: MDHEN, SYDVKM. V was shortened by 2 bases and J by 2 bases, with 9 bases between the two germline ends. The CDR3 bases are TGTGCCAGCAGTTTAGGACTGCGTCAAGAGACCCAGTACTTC. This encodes CASSLGLRQETQYF.

This CDR3 is CSARPSGGVGVTRSNQPQHF. The CDR3 DNA is TGCAGTGCTAGACCCTCGGGAGGGGTAGGGGTTACAAGGAGCAATCAGCCCCAGCATTTT. The rearrangement links TRBV20-1 to TRBJ1-5; possibly TRBD1 for D (5 bases). Germline V gene data show CDR1 as DFQATT and CDR2 as SNEGSKA (reference sequence). The CDR3 loop spans 20 amino acids. With 2 bases removed from V and 1 base from J, the gap between germline ends came to 27 bases.